A single sample gave rise to the 8 T cell receptor beta chains below, sequenced in a study of PD-L1 blockade in urothelial cancer. Method: immunoSEQ multiplex PCR; TCRdb's copy keeps in-frame clones and lacks some. This sample has about 36,000 clones, with about 80% found just once. As for time point: peripheral blood 6 weeks after treatment start. Sequenced material: PBMCs, taken around atezolizumab (anti-PD-L1) treatment. These receptors all stem from a man aged 35-49 years with urothelial cancer.

V usage is TRBV29-1 and J usage is TRBJ1-1, with 8 bases aligning to TRBD1. Trimming took 6 bases from V and 5 from J; bases not matched to a gene: 11. Per the germline V gene, CDR1 is SQVTM and CDR2 is ANQGSEA. This CDR3 region has 14 residues. CDR3 residues: CSVYPGQAPTEAFF. DNA of the CDR3: TGCAGCGTCTATCCGGGACAGGCTCCTACTGAAGCTTTCTTT.

This chain links TRBV7-9 with TRBJ2-3, with D hard to call. V gave up 2 bases and J gave up 1 base, with 10 bases separating them. CDR1 and CDR2 (germline): SEHNR, FQNEAQ (reference sequence). The CDR3 is 15 amino acids. CDR3 sequence reads: CASSLRVGGTDTQYF. DNA for the CDR3: TGTGCCAGCAGCTTACGGGTCGGAGGCACAGATACGCAGTATTTT.

The chain couples TRBV14 to TRBJ2-5; 8 nucleotides align to TRBD2. The CDR3 sequence is 14 residues long. CDR1 SGHDN and CDR2 FVKESK come from the germline V gene. Trimming at V came to 4 bases and at J to 5 bases, leaving 6 bases not matched to a gene. The CDR3 spells CASSPGLGWETQYF. The CDR3 bases are TGTGCCAGCAGCCCGGGACTAGGGTGGGAGACCCAGTACTTC.

This chain uses TRBV10-3 with TRBJ1-1; unclear D gene. Germline CDR1 reads ENHRY; CDR2 reads SYGVKD. V was trimmed by 4 bases and J by 10 bases, leaving 13 bases between them. The CDR3 spans 12 residues. As DNA, the CDR3 is TGTGCCATCAGTGCCAGCTTTGAGCGAGCTTTCTTT. Residues: CAISASFERAFF.

The J gene is TRBJ2-7, the V gene TRBV27; TRBD2 agrees at 16 bases. The CDR3 contains 17 residues. Germline CDR1 MNHEY, CDR2 SMNVEV (reference sequence). Trimming at V came to 6 bases and at J to 2 bases, leaving 7 bases not matched to a gene. CDR3 sequence reads: CASRLSGLAGGTYEQYF. CDR3 in DNA: TGTGCCAGCAGACTCTCGGGACTAGCGGGGGGGACCTACGAGCAGTACTTC.

This clone came up once. The chain is built from TRBV5-4 and TRBJ2-1; 12 bases line up with TRBD2. V shed 2 bases, J shed 7 bases, and the junction held 4 bases outside the gene matches. CDR1 and CDR2 (germline): SGHNT, YYREEE (reference sequence). This CDR3 comprises 15 residues. This CDR3 reads CASSLLAGGSNEQFF. CDR3 nucleotides: TGTGCCAGCAGCTTACTAGCGGGAGGTAGTAATGAGCAGTTCTTC.

The chain uses TRBV14 and TRBJ1-1, with D tentatively TRBD1 (6 bases). The ends were cut back, 5 bases at V and 0 bases at J, with 16 bases in the middle. This CDR3 has 16 residues. Germline CDR1 is SGHDN and CDR2 is FVKESK. For the CDR3, the DNA is TGTGCCAGCAGCTCCATCAGGGGCCCTATGAACACTGAAGCTTTCTTT. Amino acid sequence: CASSSIRGPMNTEAFF.

Points on this clone: Other DNA sequences of this sample code for an identical CDR3. The chain combines TRBV19 with TRBJ2-3; 8 bases fit TRBD2. The germline gives CDR1 LNHDA, CDR2 SQIVND (reference sequence). The trim removed 1 base at V and 4 bases at J, leaving 4 bases unmatched. The CDR3 length is 15 residues. The CDR3 spells CASSIAGAGADTQYF. Here the CDR3 DNA reads TGTGCCAGTAGTATAGCGGGAGCGGGGGCAGATACGCAGTATTTT.